The following is a T cell receptor beta chain sequence with its context. Its antigen remains unidentified. Each subset's genomic DNA was split evenly across several immunoSEQ plates. The protocol was immunoSEQ multiplex PCR, while the TCRdb copy is restricted to in-frame clones and leaves out a portion. This table holds approximately 2,000,000 clones, just over 90% found once. The CDR3 loop spans 18 amino acids. Germline V gene data show CDR1 as SGDLS and CDR2 as YYNGEE. Trimming cost V 0 bases and J 4 bases; bases outside gene matches: 14. The data were obtained in a study of shared clonotypes between healthy human individuals. Notes on the study in general: The low donor count limited represented genetic and exposure-history diversity.

Naive CD8 cells lacked CD45RO and underwent positive selection for CCR7, leaving out terminally differentiated effector memory CD45RA+ cells. The sequence was obtained from a man between 18 and 29 years old in good health. Some clones in this sample may be carry-over from other donors' samples. Sequencing was done on a sample of naive CD8+ T cells from PBMCs. V usage is TRBV9 and J usage is TRBJ1-1; TRBD1 aligns across 8 bases. The CDR3 region is CASSVGNRPTDRVTEAFF. DNA for the CDR3: TGTGCCAGCAGCGTAGGAAACCGACCTACGGACAGGGTCACTGAAGCTTTCTTT.